This T cell receptor beta chain stems from a study of blood T cell repertoires in COVID-19. Study information: COVID-19 samples collected from the United States, Italy and Spain covered acute and convalescent phases. From T cells, B-cell-depleted T cells, or PBMCs came the material, which was cDNA or gDNA.

Methods used by the authors: For nucleated cells, counts were estimated from reference gene primer amplification. The table came from immunoSEQ multiplex PCR; TCRdb's copy has only in-frame clones and leaves some out. The D gene and trimming were derived from the DNA, and the V and J assignments and clone size from that table. The data contain about 190,000 clones, roughly 84% of them singletons. Germline assignment: CDR1 LGHNA and CDR2 YNFKEQ. Trimming cost V 4 bases and J 5 bases, with 20 bases left between them. The CDR3 has 16 amino acids. The sequenced sample was peripheral blood. The chain combines TRBV4-2 with TRBJ1-2; tentatively, D is TRBD1 (6 bases). The receptor comes from a woman of 80 years or more with acute or convalescent COVID-19. CDR3 region: CASSPGTITGGYGYTF. CDR3 bases: TGTGCCAGCAGCCCCGGGACAATCACCGGTGGATATGGCTACACCTTC.